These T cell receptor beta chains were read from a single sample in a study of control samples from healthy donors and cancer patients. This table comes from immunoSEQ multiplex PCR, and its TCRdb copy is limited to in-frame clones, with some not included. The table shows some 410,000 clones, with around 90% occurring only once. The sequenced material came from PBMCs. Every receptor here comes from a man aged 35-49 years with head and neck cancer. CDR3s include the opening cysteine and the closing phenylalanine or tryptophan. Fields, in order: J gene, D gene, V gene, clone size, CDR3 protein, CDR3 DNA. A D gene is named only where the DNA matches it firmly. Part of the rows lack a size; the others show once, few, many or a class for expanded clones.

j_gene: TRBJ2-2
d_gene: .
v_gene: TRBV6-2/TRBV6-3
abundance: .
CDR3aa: CASSYPWTRVTGELFF
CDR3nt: TGTGCCAGCAGTTACCCCTGGACCCGGGTGACCGGGGAGCTGTTTTTT

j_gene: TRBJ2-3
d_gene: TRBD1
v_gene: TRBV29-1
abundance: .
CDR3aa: CSVSTGGPDTQYF
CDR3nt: TGCAGCGTTTCCACAGGGGGGCCAGATACGCAGTATTTT

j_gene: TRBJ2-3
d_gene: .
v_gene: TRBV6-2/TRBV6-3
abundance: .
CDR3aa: CASSSLLFTITSTDTQYF
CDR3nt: TGTGCCAGCAGCTCCCTTCTCTTTACTATAACTAGCACAGATACGCAGTATTTT

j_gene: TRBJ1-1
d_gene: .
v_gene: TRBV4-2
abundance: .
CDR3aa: CASSQDPPALTRNTEAFF
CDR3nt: TGTGCCAGCAGCCAAGACCCCCCGGCCCTTACGAGAAACACTGAAGCTTTCTTT

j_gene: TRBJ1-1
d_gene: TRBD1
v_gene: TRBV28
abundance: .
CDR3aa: CASSFMPGGTRGLKFPAEAFF
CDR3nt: TGTGCCAGCAGTTTCATGCCTGGGGGAACAAGGGGGCTAAAGTTCCCCGCTGAAGCTTTCTTT

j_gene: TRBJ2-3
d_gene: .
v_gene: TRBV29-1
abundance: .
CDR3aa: CSTFGQYTDTQYF
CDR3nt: TGCAGCACCTTTGGACAGTACACAGATACGCAGTATTTT

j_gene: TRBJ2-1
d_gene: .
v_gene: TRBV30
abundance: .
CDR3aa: CAWSPWVGEQFF
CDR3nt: TGTGCCTGGAGTCCCTGGGTCGGCGAGCAGTTCTTC

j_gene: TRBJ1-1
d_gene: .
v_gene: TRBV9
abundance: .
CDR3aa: CASSVVREARKNTEAFF
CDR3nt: TGTGCCAGCAGCGTAGTGAGGGAAGCAAGAAAGAACACTGAAGCTTTCTTT

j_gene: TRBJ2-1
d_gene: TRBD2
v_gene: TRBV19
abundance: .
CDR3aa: CASRTTSGTYNEQFF
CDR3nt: TGTGCCAGTAGGACGACTAGCGGTACGTACAATGAGCAGTTCTTC

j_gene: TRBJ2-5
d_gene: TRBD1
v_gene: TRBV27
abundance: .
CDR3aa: CASSLHRGQETQYF
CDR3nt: TGTGCCAGCAGTTTACACAGGGGCCAAGAGACCCAGTACTTC

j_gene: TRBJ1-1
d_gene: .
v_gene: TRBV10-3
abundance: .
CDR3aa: CAISDDSMSTEAFF
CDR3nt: TGTGCCATCAGTGACGACAGCATGAGCACTGAAGCTTTCTTT

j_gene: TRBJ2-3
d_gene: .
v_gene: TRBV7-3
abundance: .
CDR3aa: CASSLYAQVTDTQYF
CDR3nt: TGTGCCAGCAGCTTATATGCGCAGGTAACAGATACGCAGTATTTT

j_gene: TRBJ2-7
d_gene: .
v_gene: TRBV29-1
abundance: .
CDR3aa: CSVELLREDYEQYF
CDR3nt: TGCAGCGTTGAGTTGCTAAGGGAAGACTACGAGCAGTACTTC

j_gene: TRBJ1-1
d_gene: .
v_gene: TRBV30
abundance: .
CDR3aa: CAWAANTEAFF
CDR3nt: TGTGCCTGGGCTGCGAACACTGAAGCTTTCTTT

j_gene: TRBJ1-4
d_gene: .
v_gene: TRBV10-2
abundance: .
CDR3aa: CASSEWVTTNEKLFF
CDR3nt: TGCGCCAGCAGTGAGTGGGTCACAACTAATGAAAAACTGTTTTTT

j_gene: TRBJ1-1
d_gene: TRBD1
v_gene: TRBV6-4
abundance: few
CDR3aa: CASSDPGGRGGAFF
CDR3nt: TGTGCCAGCAGTGACCCAGGGGGTCGGGGTGGAGCTTTCTTT

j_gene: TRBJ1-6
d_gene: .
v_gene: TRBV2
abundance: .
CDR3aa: CASSEAGPGINSPLHF
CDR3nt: TGTGCCAGCAGTGAAGCTGGGCCTGGAATAAATTCACCCCTCCACTTT

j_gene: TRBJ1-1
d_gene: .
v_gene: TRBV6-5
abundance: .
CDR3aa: CASSYDVRQNTEAFF
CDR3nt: TGTGCCAGCAGTTACGATGTCAGGCAGAACACTGAAGCTTTCTTT

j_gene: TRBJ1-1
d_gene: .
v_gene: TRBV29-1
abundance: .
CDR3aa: CSATEAFF
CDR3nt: TGCAGCGCAACCGAAGCTTTCTTT

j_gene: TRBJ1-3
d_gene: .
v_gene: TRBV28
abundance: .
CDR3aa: CASALVRGTGNTIYF
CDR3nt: TGTGCCAGCGCTCTAGTCCGGGGTACTGGAAACACCATATATTTT

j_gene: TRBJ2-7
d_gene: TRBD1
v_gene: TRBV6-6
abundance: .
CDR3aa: CASSDGQGHEQYF
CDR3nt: TGTGCCAGCAGTGATGGACAGGGGCACGAGCAGTACTTC

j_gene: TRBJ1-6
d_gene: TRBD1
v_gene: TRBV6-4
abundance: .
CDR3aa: CASRRQGSSYNSPLHF
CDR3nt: TGTGCCAGCAGAAGACAGGGGAGCTCCTATAATTCACCCCTCCACTTT

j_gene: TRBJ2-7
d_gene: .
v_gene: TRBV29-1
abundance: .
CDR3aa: CSVGLVNDEQYF
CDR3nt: TGCAGCGTTGGCCTAGTTAACGACGAGCAGTACTTC

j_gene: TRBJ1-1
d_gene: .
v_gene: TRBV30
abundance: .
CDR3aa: CAWSIGGRGTEAFF
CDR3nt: TGTGCCTGGAGTATCGGGGGAAGGGGCACTGAAGCTTTCTTT

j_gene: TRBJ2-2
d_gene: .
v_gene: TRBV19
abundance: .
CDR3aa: CASRQGSNTGELFF
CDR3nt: TGTGCCAGTAGGCAGGGCTCGAACACCGGGGAGCTGTTTTTT

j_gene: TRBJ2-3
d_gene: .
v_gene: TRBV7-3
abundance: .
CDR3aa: CALTGSRADTQYF
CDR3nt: TGTGCCTTAACCGGGAGTAGGGCAGATACGCAGTATTTT

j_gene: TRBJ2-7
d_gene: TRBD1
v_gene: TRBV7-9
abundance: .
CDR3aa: CASSLKDRDHEQYF
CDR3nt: TGTGCCAGCAGCTTAAAGGACAGGGATCACGAGCAGTACTTC

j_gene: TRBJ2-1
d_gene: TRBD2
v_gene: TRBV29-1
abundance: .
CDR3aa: CSVEGTSGTRDEQFF
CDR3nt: TGCAGCGTTGAAGGGACTAGCGGGACTAGGGATGAGCAGTTCTTC

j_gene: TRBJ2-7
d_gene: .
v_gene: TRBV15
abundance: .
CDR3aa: CATSRGVLGYEQYF
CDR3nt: TGTGCCACCAGCAGAGGAGTTTTGGGGTACGAGCAGTACTTC

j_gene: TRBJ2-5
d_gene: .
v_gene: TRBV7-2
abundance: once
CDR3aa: CASSETVRQETQYF
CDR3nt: TGTGCCAGCAGCGAGACAGTCCGACAAGAGACCCAGTACTTC

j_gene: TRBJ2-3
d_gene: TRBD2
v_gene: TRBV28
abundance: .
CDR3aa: CASSLSGQRESGDDTSTDTQYF
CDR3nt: TGTGCCAGCAGTTTATCCGGACAGCGGGAGTCCGGAGACGATACTAGCACAGATACGCAGTATTTT

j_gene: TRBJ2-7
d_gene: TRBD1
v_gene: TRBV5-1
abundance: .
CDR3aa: CASSLAGQGTYEQYF
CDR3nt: TGCGCCAGCAGCTTGGCCGGACAGGGAACCTACGAGCAGTACTTC

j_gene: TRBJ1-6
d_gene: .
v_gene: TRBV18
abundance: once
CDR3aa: CASSPLVGVPYNSPLHF
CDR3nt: TGTGCCAGCTCCCCCTTGGTTGGCGTCCCGTATAATTCACCCCTCCACTTT

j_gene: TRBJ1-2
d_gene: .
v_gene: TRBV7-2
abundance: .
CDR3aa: CASNLDANYGYTF
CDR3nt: TGTGCCAGCAACCTAGACGCTAACTATGGCTACACCTTC

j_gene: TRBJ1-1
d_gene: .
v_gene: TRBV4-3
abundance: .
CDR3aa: CASSQTGYDTEAFF
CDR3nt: TGCGCCAGCAGCCAAACAGGGTATGACACTGAAGCTTTCTTT

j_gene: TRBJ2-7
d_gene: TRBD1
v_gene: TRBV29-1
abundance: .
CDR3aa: CSVGQGEHEQYF
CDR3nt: TGCAGCGTTGGACAGGGGGAGCACGAGCAGTACTTC

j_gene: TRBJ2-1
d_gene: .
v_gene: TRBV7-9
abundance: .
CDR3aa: CASSFSGTPGFF
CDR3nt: TGTGCCAGCAGCTTTTCCGGGACGCCCGGGTTCTTC

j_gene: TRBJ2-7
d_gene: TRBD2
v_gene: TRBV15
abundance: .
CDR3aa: CATSTGGTYEQYF
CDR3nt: TGTGCCACCAGCACCGGGGGGACCTACGAGCAGTACTTC

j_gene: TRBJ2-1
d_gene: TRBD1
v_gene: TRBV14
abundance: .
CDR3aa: CASSPVTGDSYNEQFF
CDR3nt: TGTGCCAGCAGCCCCGTGACAGGGGACAGCTACAATGAGCAGTTCTTC

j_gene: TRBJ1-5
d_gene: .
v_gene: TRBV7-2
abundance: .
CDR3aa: CASSLGRQVQPQHF
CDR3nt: TGTGCCAGCAGCTTAGGCCGACAGGTCCAGCCCCAGCATTTT

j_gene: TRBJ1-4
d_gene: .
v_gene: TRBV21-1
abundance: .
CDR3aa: CASSKTRTGGNEKLFF
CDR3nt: TGTGCCAGCAGCAAAACCCGGACAGGGGGGAATGAAAAACTGTTTTTT

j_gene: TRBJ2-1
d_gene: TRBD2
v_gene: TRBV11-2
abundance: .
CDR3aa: CASSPGLATASYNEQFF
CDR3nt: TGTGCCAGCAGCCCGGGACTAGCAACGGCCTCCTACAATGAGCAGTTCTTC

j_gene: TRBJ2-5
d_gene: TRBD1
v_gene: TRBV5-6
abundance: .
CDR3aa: CASSLDSGQGIVETQYF
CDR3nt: TGTGCCAGCAGCTTGGACTCCGGACAGGGGATAGTAGAGACCCAGTACTTC

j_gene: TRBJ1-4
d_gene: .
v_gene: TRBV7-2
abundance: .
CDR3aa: CASSGSRTFTNEKLFF
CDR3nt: TGTGCCAGCAGCGGGAGCCGGACCTTCACTAATGAAAAACTGTTTTTT

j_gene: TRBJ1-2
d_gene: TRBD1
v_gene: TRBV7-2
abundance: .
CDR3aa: CASSPAGQEYGYTF
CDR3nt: TGTGCCAGCAGCCCAGCGGGACAGGAATATGGCTACACCTTC

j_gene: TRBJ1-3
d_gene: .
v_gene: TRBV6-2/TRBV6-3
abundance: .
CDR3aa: CASSPGTFGNTIYF
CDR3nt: TGTGCCAGCAGCCCCGGGACATTTGGAAACACCATATATTTT

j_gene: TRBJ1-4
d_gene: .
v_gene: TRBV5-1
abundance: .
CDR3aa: CASSPRSQGSTNEKLFF
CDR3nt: TGCGCCAGCAGCCCGAGGTCGCAGGGTTCAACTAATGAAAAACTGTTTTTT

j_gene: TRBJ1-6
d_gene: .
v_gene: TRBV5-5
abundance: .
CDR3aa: CASSPRNRDSPLHF
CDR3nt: TGTGCCAGCAGCCCACGGAACAGGGACTCACCCCTCCACTTT

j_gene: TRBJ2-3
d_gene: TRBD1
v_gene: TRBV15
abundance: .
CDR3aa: CATSFRDREKDTQYF
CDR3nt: TGTGCCACCAGCTTCCGGGACAGGGAGAAAGATACGCAGTATTTT

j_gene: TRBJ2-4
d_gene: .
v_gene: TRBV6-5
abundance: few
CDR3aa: CASSINRRENIQYF
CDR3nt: TGTGCCAGCAGTATAAACAGGAGGGAAAACATTCAGTACTTC

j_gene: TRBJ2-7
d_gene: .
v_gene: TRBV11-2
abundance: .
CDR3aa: CASSPGRFEQYF
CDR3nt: TGTGCCAGCAGCCCGGGACGGTTCGAGCAGTACTTC

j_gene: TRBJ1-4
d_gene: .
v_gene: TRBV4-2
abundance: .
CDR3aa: CASSQVEGTNEKLFF
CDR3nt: TGTGCCAGCAGCCAAGTGGAGGGGACTAATGAAAAACTGTTTTTT

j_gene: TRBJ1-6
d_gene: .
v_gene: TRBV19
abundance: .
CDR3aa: CASRLWDSPLHF
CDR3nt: TGTGCCAGTAGGCTGTGGGATTCACCCCTCCACTTT